The sequence of this T cell receptor beta chain was determined in a study of cytomegalovirus exposure and HLA in healthy donors (dated by TCRdb to about 2017). With regard to the full study: An earlier analysis of 587 of the donors reported about 260 Gb of sequence data and approximately 120 million unique TCR beta sequences obtained from roughly 180 million T cells. The number of donors typed differed by locus, with about 629-640 for A, B, C, DRB1 and DQB1, about 500 for DQA1, 606 for DPA1, and about 450 for DPB1. To decide whether each TCR beta V gene segment behaved as functional or pseudogenic, an earlier analysis of some 580 of the donors relied on high-throughput TCR beta sequencing. A later genetic analysis used genome-wide SNP genotypes for 398 of the 666 donors, treating that subset as a discovery cohort. Approximately 300 gigabases of sequencing data and 70 million to 95 million unique TCR sequences made up an early release that covered fewer than 650 HLA-typed donors. The study was designed to test whether signatures of past pathogen exposure could be identified by cataloging public T cell receptors. The study used immunosequencing to profile the T cell repertoires of several hundred subjects and linked those repertoires to cytomegalovirus serostatus. Donor age, sex, ethnicity and CMV serostatus were compiled alongside the repertoire data. Four to six DR-DQ haplotypes were handled as single units for association and clustering, since linkage in the cohort was strong. To study patterns of TCR occurrence, a later analysis re-analyzed previously published TCR beta repertoires from hundreds of donors and added high-resolution HLA genotyping. On average, roughly 240,000 unique TCR beta nucleotide sequences were sequenced per donor among 398 genotyped donors of the cohort, with roughly 20% of those sequences being non-productive. Of the 398 genotyped donors, over 65% fell in the genetic ancestry cluster associated with self-reported Caucasian donors. To predict cytomegalovirus infection status, the study brought together high-throughput TCR immunosequencing, statistical association of individual TCRs with disease status, and machine learning. The later analysis used no new phenotypic data to find candidate immune exposures, relying instead on TCR beta sequences and their occurrence across donors. Every repertoire in the discovery cohort had been generated on one and the same sequencing platform. Both class I and class II loci were covered by HLA typing, at four-digit resolution. Along with the approximately 620-subject first cohort, a separate validation cohort of 120 different subjects was used.

The cohort was made up of approximately 700 healthy bone marrow donors. At the time of sampling, all cohort members were nominally healthy, though unrecorded immune exposures were likely present. The donor was CMV seropositive and belonged to the group of some 290 seropositive cohort members. A peripheral blood sample was provided by each donor, and peripheral blood mononuclear cells were used for TCR beta sequencing. The Qiagen DNeasy Blood Extraction Kit was used to extract genomic DNA from the blood cell samples. Here is what the overall study found, with its caveats: According to a later analysis, most CMV-associated TCR beta chains appeared to be HLA-restricted, and the HLA associations seemed to be driven largely by CMV exposure. Because some donors lacked HLA typing at each locus, the association tests relied only on the typed subset. Roughly uniform sequencing depth across donors was assumed in presence/absence analyses, although this assumption may not hold. According to a later analysis, parvovirus B19, influenza, CMV and Epstein-Barr virus appeared linked to several top co-occurrence clusters. In both the original and validation cohorts, the classifier was reported to diagnose cytomegalovirus status with high specificity and sensitivity. A further reported finding was that TCR beta sequences accurately predicted the HLA-A and HLA-B alleles for most subjects in the first cohort. Most TCR sequences were seen in very few donors, while some public TCRs were found in many individuals. A total of fewer than 200 TCR beta chains were listed by the study as associated with cytomegalovirus. A few of the identified cytomegalovirus-associated TCR beta chains were confirmed in vitro to be specific for cytomegalovirus antigens. A group of highly shared sequence variants was considered likely to be a technical artifact of the sequencing pipeline. When HLA alleles, especially DR and DQ, strongly co-occurred, TCR associations were difficult to assign to individual alleles. In a later genetic analysis, a missense DCLRE1C variant was associated with V-gene and J-gene trimming of TCR beta chains, and the association was replicated in an independent cohort. The authors suggested that the approach could potentially be extended to other disease states and immunological phenotypes. Compared with equally common non-associated chains, HLA-associated TCR beta chains in a later analysis were more clonally expanded and had lower generation probabilities. A later genetic analysis reported fewer N-insertions in productive TCRs among donors in an Asian-associated ancestry cluster than the roughly 700-donor mean. In an earlier analysis of some 640 of the donors, most TCR beta V segments were observed in productive rearrangements about 87% or about 30% of the time, broadly matching IMGT annotations. A later analysis found that TCR association rates varied across HLA loci, with DRB1 alleles showing the most associated TCRs and HLA-C alleles the fewest. Specific HLA alleles were associated with roughly 16,000 TCR beta sequences at a false discovery rate of 0.05 in a later analysis. This cohort had only TCR beta chains sequenced, and the lack of alpha or paired-chain data limited which features could be detected. Correlated functional status among segregating V segments might be attributable to linkage disequilibrium, but an unknown experimental factor could not be ruled out. Some IMGT-functional V segments, including TRBV6-2 and TRBV6-3, could not be told apart with the 87-base-pair reads, so those segments were excluded. The only immune exposure information available for the cohort was CMV serostatus. The earlier analysis of almost 600 of the donors excluded some 16 rarely observed V segments, including chromosome 9 orphons, because counts were too low.

Library generation was performed with the immunoSEQ multiplex PCR assay. The multiplex PCR relied on a mix of 60 forward primers for TCR Vbeta segments and 13 reverse primers for TCR Jbeta segments. A multiplex PCR assay on genomic DNA amplified the CDR3 region of rearranged TCR beta genes. The Illumina HiSeq System was used to sequence the amplified TCR beta libraries as 87-base-pair reads. The authors' pipeline ran thus. A later analysis tallied some 79 million unique TCR beta chains across the 666 repertoires, and roughly 11 million of those chains were shared by two or more donors. Raw reads were error-corrected and collapsed into unique sequences with a nearest-neighbor algorithm that merged closely related sequences to remove PCR and sequencing errors. CDR3 sequences were aligned to IMGT reference sequences to assign V, D and J gene segments. Each retained sequence needed at least a six-nucleotide match to both a V gene segment and a J gene segment. A rearrangement was called productive if the CDR3 had no stop codons and remained in frame with V and J, and every other rearrangement was called non-productive. CDR3 was defined according to IMGT convention as the region running from the second conserved V-encoded cysteine to the conserved J-encoded phenylalanine. In an earlier analysis of around 570 of the donors, sequences lacking an unambiguous match to a single V gene segment were excluded. In an earlier analysis of some 590 of the donors, a V segment was called functional when productive rearrangements were above 56.7%, and segregating when the standard deviation between donors exceeded 5%. A statistical classification framework was built to diagnose cytomegalovirus status from the catalog of TCR beta chain sequences. In a later analysis, TCR nucleotide sequences were compared against IMGT/GENE-DB human TR gene sequences so that V and J genes could be assigned. A later analysis assigned CDR3 sequences and most-parsimonious VDJ recombination scenarios with the TCRdist pipeline. A later analysis defined each TCR beta chain by its CDR3 amino acid sequence plus V-gene family, and excluded reads lacking a unique V-gene family. In a later analysis, 450 to 600 highly shared, low-generation-probability nucleotide sequences were removed to address suspected cross-contamination and a sequencing artifact. A later analysis calculated a clonal expansion index for each public chain from normalized within-repertoire ranks of inferred template counts. A later analysis computed generation probabilities with a VDJ recombination model fitted to out-of-frame rearrangements, and checked the results against IGoR. In a later analysis, TCR-TCR, TCR-HLA and TCR-CMV co-occurrence was scored with hypergeometric tests, and a repertoire-size bias correction was applied to TCR pairs. In a later analysis, false discovery rates were estimated by permuting HLA or CMV assignments 20 times. A later analysis grouped co-occurring TCRs with DBSCAN, adding TCRdist sequence similarity when clustering within HLA-allele-positive subsets. Repertoires with fewer than 30,000 or more than 120,000 public chains, plus five repertoires with anomalous nucleotide sharing, were excluded from co-occurrence clustering. TCRdb obtained this table from immuneACCESS and retained in-frame rearrangements with V and J assigned. These tables miss some clones; where compared with another copy, unresolved V genes account for less than half of the shortfall, and the remainder is unexplained. V and J calls and clone size are as listed in that table; D and trimming were resolved from the DNA. The sample has roughly 60,000 clones on record, about two thirds of them singletons. The top ten clones comprise around 19% of the sample.

V is clipped by 0 bases and J by 7 bases, and the sequence between their germline boundaries is 19 bases long. CDR1 and CDR2 are drawn from the germline V gene: SGHDT, YYEEEE. From the cysteine up to the phenylalanine, the CDR3 has a length of 16 residues. Only the CDR3 portion is preserved as DNA: 48 bases, with reading frame beginning at the first base. About this clone itself: Its specific antigen is unknown. No base quality information exists; no much larger clone differs at one position.

The sequencing input was PBMCs. The sequence links TRBV5-6 to TRBJ1-2; the D gene is unclear. This clonotype originated in a woman in her fifties or sixties in good health and CMV-seropositive. CDR3 sequence: CASSLALDDLAAGYTF. The DNA is as follows: TGTGCCAGCAGCTTGGCCTTGGACGACCTAGCGGCTGGCTACACCTTC.